This T cell receptor (beta chain) is from a study of blood T cells in healthy people across ages. General study points: Naive T cell percentage showed a strong correlation with the diversity of TCR beta.

Germline CDR1 is LGHNA and CDR2 is YNFKEQ. The CDR3 is 14 amino acids. Trimming took off 6 bases at V and 7 bases at J, with 18 bases between the two ends. Points on this clonotype: Its target is unknown.

A second PCR, run for roughly 7 to 11 cycles, used a sample-barcoded 5' primer plus a J-beta primer mix. Each cDNA molecule received a tag from a template-switch adaptor that had 12 random nucleotides. Every individual sample yielded 2.5 million or more paired-end reads (each containing CDR3). TCRdb fed the 5' RACE reads into MiXCR, producing one record per CDR3 protein. The table records fewer than 700,000 distinct CDR3 sequences, approximately 40% of them present only once. The sample consisted of blood. This TCR came from a man at least 80 years old in good health. The rearrangement uses TRBV4-2 and TRBJ1-2, with D tentatively TRBD1 (6 bases). The DNA of the CDR3 is TGTGCCAGCAGAGTGAAGGGGGATCCGAGTGGCTACACCTTC. Residues: CASRVKGDPSGYTF.